This T cell receptor beta chain was found in a study of spatial heterogeneity in lung cancer. About the study: Combinations of a unique TCR and a UMI were tallied in raw reads, and on average each appeared more than ten times.

This clonotype was detected many times. The antigen is undetermined. The time point: sample taken at primary tumor resection. Sequencing was performed on whole RNA extracted from tumor and nontumor lung tissue, or from frozen PBMC, and the material was left unsorted. From the 5' RACE reads, TCRdb called clonotypes with MiXCR, one entry per CDR3 protein. The sample has about 13,000 distinct CDR3 sequences, 5.1% seen once. This CDR3 has 13 amino acids. Germline values: CDR1 SNHLY, CDR2 FYNNEI. V trimming: 5 bases; J trimming: 6 bases; junction bases outside the gene matches: 5. Study-wide findings and caveats: How many expanded intratumoral alpha and beta TCRs were present tracked the tumor mutation count, which was a count of nonsynonymous mutations.

The TCR was taken from a male donor with early-stage non-small cell lung cancer. This sample comprised lung tumor tissue, obtained at surgery. This chain uses TRBV2 with TRBJ1-2, with 8 positions matching TRBD1. CDR3: CASSRTGIDGYTF. The CDR3 DNA follows: TGTGCCAGCAGTCGGACAGGGATCGATGGCTACACCTTC.